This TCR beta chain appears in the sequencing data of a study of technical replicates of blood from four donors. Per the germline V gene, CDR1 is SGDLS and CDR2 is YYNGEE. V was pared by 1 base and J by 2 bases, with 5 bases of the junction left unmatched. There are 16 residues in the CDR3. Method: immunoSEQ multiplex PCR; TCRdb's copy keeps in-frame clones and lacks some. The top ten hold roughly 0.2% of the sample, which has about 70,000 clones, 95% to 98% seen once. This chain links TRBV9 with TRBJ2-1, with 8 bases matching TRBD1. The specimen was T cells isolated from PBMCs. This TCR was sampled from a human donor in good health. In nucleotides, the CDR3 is TGTGCCAGCAGCGTACTGGGACAGGACGCCTACAATGAGCAGTTCTTC. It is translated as CASSVLGQDAYNEQFF.